This T cell receptor (beta chain) was recovered during a study of Ad26.COV2.S vaccination and SARS-CoV-2 variants. General observations from the study: Reportedly, after vaccination the spike-specific CD8+ and CD4+ T cell responses displayed substantial breadth.

This table comes from immunoSEQ multiplex PCR, and its TCRdb copy is limited to in-frame clones, with some not included. The sample records about 480,000 clones, roughly 87% being singletons. J gave up 2 bases and V 4 bases, and 6 bases lay outside the gene matches. Per germline, CDR1 SGDLS and CDR2 YYNGEE. This CDR3 spans 15 amino acids. The count of this clone is one. Its specificity is not known. Sample treatment: roughly 20 received Ad26.COV2.S at low or high dose, single or two shots; roughly five received placebo; per-sample allocation not given. Vaccine and placebo recipients were sampled on day 63 after the first injection. Donation was by an adult aged 18-55 years who was in Boston. The vaccine antigen was prefusion-stabilized Wuhan SARS-CoV-2 spike.

The clonotype was recovered from a person between 18 and 65 years old who received the Ad26.COV2.S COVID-19 vaccine or a placebo. The specimen comprised peripheral blood, sampled in a trial of Ad26.COV2.S vaccine versus placebo. The chain uses TRBV9 and TRBJ1-3; 7 nucleotides agree with TRBD1. Here the CDR3 reads CASSPGGGTGNTIYF. DNA for the CDR3: TGTGCCAGCAGCCCAGGGGGGGGCACTGGAAACACCATATATTTT.